This entry lists 26 T cell receptor beta chains sequenced from one sample in a study of T-cell memory formation after mild COVID-19. TCRdb reanalysed the 5' RACE reads using MiXCR and keeps one entry per CDR3 protein. The data hold about 190,000 distinct CDR3 sequences, with around 17% observed a single time. Sequenced material: PBMCs or a T cell subset sorted from them (not recorded which). The receptors stem from an adult woman who had mild COVID-19 (a few samples of this study predate the infection). Cell type and time point are not known.

This clonotype appeared a few times. The J gene is TRBJ1-5, the V gene TRBV6-5; perhaps TRBD1 as D (5 bases). V gave up 0 bases and J gave up 7 bases, with 7 bases separating them. Germline CDR1 is MNHEY and CDR2 is SVGAGI. The CDR3 has 13 residues. CDR3 sequence (DNA): TGTGCCAGCAGTTACTCATGGGGCCAGCCCCAGCATTTT. Amino acids: CASSYSWGQPQHF.

In this sample, this clonotype turned up a few times. V is TRBV3-1 and J is TRBJ2-3, with TRBD2 identical over 9 bases. This CDR3 has 15 amino acids. Trimming removed 6 bases from V and 0 bases from J; junction bases left unmatched: 4. Germline V gene sequence: CDR1 LGHDT, CDR2 YNNKEL (reference sequence). The CDR3 spells CASSQLAGSTDTQYF. The CDR3 DNA follows: TGTGCCAGCAGTCAGCTAGCGGGGAGCACAGATACGCAGTATTTT.

The gene calls are TRBV20-1 and TRBJ1-1; D might be TRBD1 (6 bases). Trimming pared 2 bases from V and 2 bases from J, leaving 21 bases between. Germline V gives CDR1 DFQATT, CDR2 SNEGSKA (reference sequence). This CDR3 is built from 17 residues. The CDR3: CSARRWGGQSQNTEAFF. CDR3 sequence (DNA): TGCAGTGCTAGACGTTGGGGGGGCCAGTCCCAAAACACTGAAGCTTTCTTT.

V is TRBV21-1 and J is TRBJ2-1; TRBD1 is the table's D call and was not checked against the DNA. TRBV21-1 represents a pseudogene. This CDR3 is 18 amino acids long. The CDR3 loop is CASSKVRRLQGAHNEQFF. CDR3 nucleotides: TGTGCCAGCAGCAAAGTTCGAAGGTTGCAGGGGGCCCACAATGAGCAGTTCTTC.

This clonotype occurred a few times. The CDR3 bases are TGTGCCAGTAGCGGGACTAGCGGGATTAACGAGCAGTACTTC. Its translation: CASSGTSGINEQYF. The chain couples TRBV19 to TRBJ2-7; TRBD2 agrees at 13 bases. Germline CDR1 and CDR2: LNHDA and SQIVND (reference sequence). J gave up 5 bases and V 6 bases, and 4 bases lay outside the gene matches. CDR3 length equals 14 residues. The full variable domain, completed using reference TRBV19 and TRBJ2-7, is DGGITQSPKYLFRKEGQNVTLSCEQNLNHDAMYWYRQDPGQGLRLIYYSQIVNDFQKGDIAEGYSVSREKKESFPLTVTSAQKNPTAFYLCASSGTSGINEQYFGPGTRLTVT.

The gene calls are TRBV24-1 and TRBJ2-5, with no clear D. The CDR3 is made up of 12 amino acids. Trimming removed 5 bases from V and 1 base from J, with 4 bases in between. Germline V CDR1 and CDR2: KGHDR, SFDVKD. This chain's CDR3 is CATSGFQETQYF. The CDR3 bases are TGTGCCACCAGTGGCTTCCAAGAGACCCAGTACTTC.

Relative to its sample, this clonotype is medium-sized (0.01 to 0.1%). The chain uses TRBV2 and TRBJ2-3, with D perhaps TRBD2 (6 bases). V lost 6 bases to trimming and J lost 6 bases, with 10 bases between them. This CDR3 spans 12 amino acids. The germline V gene encodes CDR1 SNHLY and CDR2 FYNNEI. CDR3 bases: TGTGCCAGCAGGGTACTAGCCGATACGCAGTATTTT. Protein product: CASRVLADTQYF.

The V call is TRBV2, the J call TRBJ2-3; the D is unclear. V was pared by 4 bases and J by 2 bases, with 10 bases between. The CDR3 has 14 residues. Per germline, CDR1 SNHLY and CDR2 FYNNEI. The CDR3: CASSVRTPTDTQYF. The CDR3 coding sequence is TGTGCCAGCAGTGTTCGCACACCCACAGATACGCAGTATTTT.

The rearrangement links TRBV5-1 to TRBJ2-3; D call uncertain. CDR1 SGHRS and CDR2 YFSETQ come from the germline V gene. V shed 3 bases and J shed 2 bases, with 10 bases lying between them. The CDR3 totals 14 residues. The DNA of the CDR3 is TGCGCCAGCAGCTCGACCTTATTCACAGATACGCAGTATTTT. Encoded protein: CASSSTLFTDTQYF.

This sequence joins TRBV27 and TRBJ2-1, with TRBD2 identical over 13 bases. Germline CDR1 and CDR2: MNHEY and SMNVEV (reference sequence). This CDR3 spans 14 amino acids. V shed 7 bases, J shed 8 bases, and the junction held 5 bases outside the gene matches. CDR3 sequence reads: CASKTSGRADEQFF. In DNA form, the CDR3 reads TGTGCCAGCAAAACTAGCGGGAGGGCCGATGAGCAGTTCTTC.

This clonotype was picked up a small number of times. The genes are TRBV7-3 and TRBJ1-2, with 7 bases matching TRBD1. Per the germline V gene, CDR1 is SGHTA and CDR2 is FQGTGA. The J segment lost 3 bases and the V segment lost 2 bases, leaving 12 bases of the junction unmatched. The CDR3 covers 17 residues. This CDR3 reads CASSLGPTYQGDYGYTF. The DNA of the CDR3 is TGTGCCAGCAGCTTAGGTCCCACTTACCAGGGGGACTATGGCTACACCTTC.

This clonotype has a handful of counts. The chain combines TRBV7-2 with TRBJ1-2; D is unresolved. Germline assignment: CDR1 SGHTA and CDR2 FQGNSA. V gave up 4 bases and J gave up 1 base, with 10 bases separating them. The CDR3 extends over 14 amino acids. DNA for the CDR3: TGTGCCAGCAGCTCCCGAAGGGATAACTATGGCTACACCTTC. Residues: CASSSRRDNYGYTF.

This chain uses TRBV12-3 or TRBV12-4 with TRBJ2-7, with TRBD2 identical over 13 bases. The CDR3 sequence is 13 residues long. The trim removed 6 bases at V and 7 bases at J, leaving 3 bases unmatched. CDR3 region: CASRTSGGFEQYF. CDR3 nucleotide sequence: TGTGCCAGCAGGACTAGCGGGGGGTTTGAGCAGTACTTC.

This clonotype was counted only a few times. This chain joins TRBV7-2 and TRBJ2-3; D not certain. CDR3 length: 13 amino acids. V dropped 1 base and J dropped 5 bases, with 7 bases sitting between them. CDR1 and CDR2 (germline): SGHTA, FQGNSA. This CDR3 reads CASSLGILDTQYF. The DNA of the CDR3 is TGTGCCAGCAGCTTAGGTATTTTAGATACGCAGTATTTT.

This clonotype has only a few counts. The chain links TRBV6-6 to TRBJ1-2; a weak D match, TRBD1 (5 bases). Germline-derived CDR1 and CDR2 are MNHNY and SVGAGI (reference sequence). Trimming shortened V by 6 bases and J by 2 bases, and 13 bases separated the two germline ends. This CDR3 is 14 amino acids long. CDR3 in amino acids: CASRTSTANYGYTF. The CDR3, as DNA: TGTGCCAGCAGAACCTCGACAGCGAACTATGGCTACACCTTC.

The chain couples TRBV6-2 or TRBV6-3 to TRBJ2-7; weak D call: TRBD2 (5 bases). The CDR3 loop spans 12 amino acids. Germline assignment: CDR1 MNHEY and CDR2 SVGEGT. The V gene lost 2 bases and the J gene lost 4 bases, with 6 bases spanning the gap. CDR3 in amino acids: CASSYRRYEQYF. The CDR3, as DNA: TGTGCCAGCAGTTACAGGAGGTACGAGCAGTACTTC.

This chain connects TRBV14 to TRBJ2-1; TRBD1 matches at 9 bases. Looked up from germline, CDR1 is SGHDN and CDR2 is FVKESK. CDR3 length equals 14 residues. J gave up 10 bases and V 3 bases, and 7 bases lay outside the gene matches. The CDR3 bases are TGTGCCAGCAGCCAGGCGACAGGGGGGGCCGAGCAGTTCTTC. This sequence encodes CASSQATGGAEQFF. Combining the CDR3 with reference TRBV14 and TRBJ2-1 gives the whole variable domain EAGVTQFPSHSVIEKGQTVTLRCDPISGHDNLYWYRRVMGKEIKFLLHFVKESKQDESGMPNNRFLAERTGGTYSTLKVQPAELEDSGVYFCASSQATGGAEQFFGPGTRLTVL.

V and J are TRBV7-8 and TRBJ1-3; TRBD1 is a possible D gene (5 bases). The V gene's germline CDR1 is SGHVS and CDR2 FQNEAQ. This CDR3 has 17 amino acids. V was clipped by 3 bases and J by 0 bases, with 15 bases between them. The CDR3 nucleotides are TGTGCCAGCAGCTTCGGCAGGGTTGATGCCTCTGGAAACACCATATATTTT. Its translation is CASSFGRVDASGNTIYF.

The J gene is TRBJ2-3, the V gene TRBV7-2; D is uncertain. CDR1 and CDR2 (germline): SGHTA, FQGNSA. Trimming left V 5 bases short and J 2 bases short, with 8 bases between. CDR3 size: 13 residues. CDR3 protein: CASSRQNTDTQYF. Written as DNA, the CDR3 is TGTGCCAGCAGCCGTCAGAACACAGATACGCAGTATTTT.

This clonotype showed up just a few times. This rearrangement joins TRBV10-3 to TRBJ2-2, with 9 bases fitting TRBD2. CDR3 length: 15 residues. V shed 4 bases and J 6 bases; nucleotides not matched to a gene: 6. CDR1 ENHRY and CDR2 SYGVKD come from the germline V gene. CDR3 sequence reads: CAISVSGRGAGELFF. The CDR3 region has the DNA TGTGCCATCAGTGTTAGCGGGAGAGGCGCCGGGGAGCTGTTTTTT.

The rearrangement links TRBV7-6 to TRBJ1-4; D might be TRBD1 (5 bases). Trimming shortened V by 2 bases and J by 4 bases, and 11 bases separated the two germline ends. CDR3 size: 15 residues. The V gene's germline CDR1 is SGHVS and CDR2 FNYEAQ. The CDR3 DNA follows: TGTGCCAGCAGCTTAATGCAAACAGGTAATGAAAAACTGTTTTTT. Its translation is CASSLMQTGNEKLFF.

The gene calls are TRBV20-1 and TRBJ2-5; TRBD1 might be the D (5 bases). V was trimmed by 3 bases and J by 2 bases, leaving 7 bases between them. Germline loops: CDR1 DFQATT, CDR2 SNEGSKA (reference sequence). The CDR3 totals 12 residues. The DNA for the CDR3 is TGCAGTGCTAGTCAGGGACAAGAGACCCAGTACTTC. It encodes CSASQGQETQYF.

There are a few counts of this clonotype. The chain employs TRBV20-1 and TRBJ1-3, with TRBD1 identical over 8 bases. The CDR3 totals 16 residues. Germline values: CDR1 DFQATT, CDR2 SNEGSKA (reference sequence). Losses at the gene ends were 3 bases for V and 0 bases for J; bases not matched to a gene: 7. CDR3 sequence: CSARAGQVFSGNTIYF. The CDR3 DNA reads TGCAGTGCTAGGGCGGGACAGGTCTTCTCTGGAAACACCATATATTTT.

This clonotype has only a few counts. V and J are TRBV20-1 and TRBJ2-3; D unresolved. The CDR3 sequence is 11 residues long. V was trimmed by 6 bases and J by 2 bases, leaving 6 bases between them. From germline, CDR1 is DFQATT and CDR2 SNEGSKA (reference sequence). CDR3 sequence: CSAGDTDTQYF. The CDR3 DNA sequence: TGCAGTGCAGGAGACACAGATACGCAGTATTTT.

This clonotype has just a few counts. The chain combines TRBV19 with TRBJ1-5; D is undetermined. The CDR3 is 13 residues long. The V end lost 7 bases, the J end lost 2 bases, and 9 bases lay between the germline ends. Germline V gives CDR1 LNHDA, CDR2 SQIVND (reference sequence). CDR3 amino acids: CASKRGGNQPQHF. The DNA of the CDR3 is TGTGCCAGTAAGCGGGGTGGCAATCAGCCCCAGCATTTT. Together with reference TRBV19 and TRBJ1-5, the CDR3 gives the full variable domain: DGGITQSPKYLFRKEGQNVTLSCEQNLNHDAMYWYRQDPGQGLRLIYYSQIVNDFQKGDIAEGYSVSREKKESFPLTVTSAQKNPTAFYLCASKRGGNQPQHFGDGTRLSIL.

In DNA, the CDR3 is TGTGCCAGCAGCCAACCGGGGACGACAAATACGCAGTATTTT. Encoded protein: CASSQPGTTNTQYF. The chain couples TRBV4-2 to TRBJ2-3; D possibly matches TRBD1 or TRBD2 (5 bases each). The germline gives CDR1 LGHNA, CDR2 YNFKEQ. Trimming cost V 2 bases and J 7 bases, with 13 bases left between them. The CDR3 contains 14 residues.